Below, 4 T cell receptor beta chains from the same sample are listed, as sequenced in a study of human T cells and chemical hapten exposure. TCRdb called the RACE reads again in MiXCR, with one record for every CDR3 protein. The sample shows tens of thousands of distinct CDR3 sequences, about 9.6% of them seen only once. Time point reported: patch test 1, 2 weeks after DPC sensitization. Described treatment: therapeutic diphenylcyclopropenone sensitization with weekly scalp DPC. The source material was whole blood, sampled in connection with sensitization to the hapten diphenylcyclopropenone (DPC). These receptors were taken from a woman between 40 and 50 years old with alopecia areata. Some clones in this sample may be carry-over from other donors' samples.

This clonotype was found a few times. The CDR3: CASSLGTLRGTQYF. The CDR3 DNA sequence: TGTGCCAGCAGTTTAGGGACTCTCCGGGGGACCCAGTACTTC. The chain carries TRBV28 and TRBJ2-5, with D possibly matching TRBD2 (6 bases). The germline V gene encodes CDR1 MDHEN and CDR2 SYDVKM. The CDR3 sequence is 14 residues long. V was clipped by 2 bases and J by 7 bases, with 14 bases between them.

The rearrangement joins TRBV11-1 to TRBJ2-7; D ambiguous. In germline, CDR1 is SGHAT, CDR2 FQDESV (reference sequence). CDR3 size: 14 residues. Trimming stripped 0 bases from V and 7 bases from J, with 13 bases between. The CDR3 bases are TGTGCCAGCAGCTTAGCGAAGGCCCCTGTTGAGCAGTACTTC. It translates to CASSLAKAPVEQYF.

This clonotype was picked up one time. A much larger clone differs from this one at a single base, so this may be a read error. J is TRBJ1-3 and V is TRBV5-1, with a possible D match to TRBD1 (5 bases). CDR3 size: 16 residues. The germline V gene encodes CDR1 SGHRS and CDR2 YFSETQ. The CDR3 loop is CASSPDSQSSGTTIYF. CDR3 sequence (DNA): TGCGCCAGCAGCCCCGACAGCCAGAGCTCTGGAACCACCATATATTTT. The whole variable domain, remainder taken from reference TRBV5-1 and TRBJ1-3, is KAGVTQTPRYLIKTRGQQVTLSCSPISGHRSVSWYQQTPGQGLQFLFEYFSETQRNKGNFPGRFSGRQFSNSRSEMNVSTLELGDSALYLCASSPDSQSSGTTIYFGEGSWLTVV.

This clonotype occurred many times. The chain couples TRBV6-1 to TRBJ2-5, with D unresolved. Germline assignment: CDR1 MNHNS and CDR2 SASEGT. V shed 5 bases and J shed 3 bases, with 7 bases lying between them. The CDR3 has 12 amino acids. As DNA, the CDR3 is TGTGCCAGCAGTCCCTGGGAAGAGACCCAGTACTTC. Amino acid sequence: CASSPWEETQYF.